A single sample is the source of the 32 T cell receptor beta chains below, sequenced in a study of shared clonotypes between healthy human individuals. Profiled with immunoSEQ multiplex PCR; TCRdb holds only in-frame clones, not every one. The table records 1.5 million to 1.9 million clones, approximately 98% of them present only once. Sample: naive CD4+ T cells sorted from blood. As to subset: CD45RA+ positively selected. Receptors were obtained from a man aged 25 to 40 in good health.

The chain uses TRBV6-5 and TRBJ2-7, with 8 bases fitting TRBD2. Per the germline V gene, CDR1 is MNHEY and CDR2 is SVGAGI. Trimming at V came to 6 bases and at J to 4 bases, leaving 11 bases not matched to a gene. The CDR3 consists of 15 residues. The CDR3 DNA reads TGTGCCAGCAGACCGCCCGGGACTAGAGCTTACGAGCAGTACTTC. This encodes CASRPPGTRAYEQYF.

J is TRBJ2-7 and V is TRBV23-1, with 11 nucleotides matching TRBD2. TRBV23-1 is reported as an ORF; its role is uncertain. The CDR3 extends over 14 amino acids. Trimming at V came to 8 bases and at J to 2 bases, leaving 5 bases not matched to a gene. CDR3 coding DNA: TGCGCCAGCGGTAGCGGGAGGGATGCCTACGAGCAGTACTTC. It specifies CASGSGRDAYEQYF.

Points on this clone: At the DNA level, this CDR3 is encoded by other sequences in the same sample as well. The V call is TRBV11-2, the J call TRBJ1-1; D is unresolved. The CDR3 consists of 13 residues. CDR1 and CDR2 from the germline V gene are SGHAT and FQNNGV. Trimming shortened V by 2 bases and J by 1 base, and 5 bases separated the two germline ends. Here the CDR3 reads CASSLKTNTEAFF. The CDR3, as DNA: TGTGCCAGCAGCTTAAAGACGAACACTGAAGCTTTCTTT.

The chain's CDR3 is CATSRLWAVGNTIYF. For the CDR3, the DNA is TGTGCCACCAGCAGATTATGGGCGGTAGGAAACACCATATATTTT. The chain uses TRBV15 and TRBJ1-3; the D is unclear. V was cut by 2 bases and J by 4 bases, with 12 bases left in between. The CDR3 contains 15 residues. Germline V gives CDR1 LNHNV, CDR2 YYDKDF (reference sequence).

The V call is TRBV7-2, the J call TRBJ2-3; 13 nucleotides agree with TRBD2. With V trimmed by 2 bases and J by 6 bases, 5 bases remained unmatched. CDR1 SGHTA and CDR2 FQGNSA come from the germline V gene. This CDR3 has 16 residues. CDR3 loop: CASSLTSGGGEDTQYF. The CDR3 DNA follows: TGTGCCAGCAGCTTAACTAGCGGGGGGGGTGAGGATACGCAGTATTTT.

This rearrangement joins TRBV2 to TRBJ2-2; 9 positions agree with TRBD1. Germline-derived CDR1 and CDR2 are SNHLY and FYNNEI. The CDR3 consists of 17 residues. The V gene end was trimmed by 8 bases and the J gene end by 2 bases; junction bases not matched to a gene: 12. As DNA, the CDR3 is TGTGCCAGCGTTGAATGGGACAGGGCGAGAAACACCGGGGAGCTGTTTTTT. This codes for CASVEWDRARNTGELFF.

The chain is built from TRBV11-1 and TRBJ2-1; D is unresolved. The CDR3 runs 15 residues. V was pared by 5 bases and J by 3 bases, with 14 bases between. Per the germline V gene, CDR1 is SGHAT and CDR2 is FQDESV (reference sequence). The CDR3 sequence: CASSVGNSYYNEQFF. CDR3 in DNA: TGTGCCAGCAGCGTGGGGAACAGCTACTACAATGAGCAGTTCTTC.

This clone was counted a single time. The chain joins TRBV7-9 to TRBJ2-5; the D gene is possibly TRBD2 (6 bases). Germline values: CDR1 SEHNR, CDR2 FQNEAQ (reference sequence). CDR3 length: 13 residues. V was trimmed by 5 bases and J by 7 bases, leaving 14 bases between them. CDR3 nucleotides: TGTGCCAGCAGCCCCGGGGGAGGTGGGACCCAGTACTTC. As protein: CASSPGGGGTQYF.

The chain carries TRBV5-1 and TRBJ2-2; no clear D. The CDR3 is 16 residues long. Germline values: CDR1 SGHRS, CDR2 YFSETQ. Trimming removed 0 bases from V and 6 bases from J, with 15 bases in between. As DNA, the CDR3 is TGCGCCAGCAGCTTGGAGCCTAGAGGAGCCGCCGGGGAGCTGTTTTTT. Translation gives CASSLEPRGAAGELFF.

The chain uses TRBV6-1 and TRBJ2-7; D is ambiguous. The CDR3 extends over 14 amino acids. Germline V CDR1 and CDR2: MNHNS, SASEGT. V gave up 1 base and J gave up 5 bases, with 12 bases separating them. The CDR3 DNA reads TGTGCCAGCAGTGAAGGGGAAAGGATGCACGAGCAGTACTTC. Its translation is CASSEGERMHEQYF.

Note on this clone: This same CDR3 is encoded by further DNA sequences in the sample. The V and J genes are TRBV11-2 and TRBJ2-7; 13 nucleotides agree with TRBD2. V shed 5 bases and J 3 bases; nucleotides not matched to a gene: 4. CDR1 and CDR2 (germline): SGHAT, FQNNGV. There are 15 residues in the CDR3. CDR3 in DNA: TGTGCCAGCAGCCTAAGGACTAGCGGGAGCTACGAGCAGTACTTC. It yields the protein CASSLRTSGSYEQYF.

CDR3 sequence (DNA): TGTGCCAGTGAGGGCGGGAGTCAGTACGAGCAGTACTTC. This codes for CASEGGSQYEQYF. This chain uses TRBV28 with TRBJ2-7; 7 nucleotides agree with TRBD2. The germline gives CDR1 MDHEN, CDR2 SYDVKM. With V trimmed by 9 bases and J by 4 bases, 9 bases remained unmatched. This CDR3 contains 13 residues.

This sequence joins TRBV28 and TRBJ1-5; perhaps TRBD1 as D (5 bases). V was trimmed by 6 bases and J by 6 bases, leaving 9 bases between them. Germline V CDR1 and CDR2: MDHEN, SYDVKM. CDR3 length: 12 amino acids. The CDR3 here is CASRLDSQPQHF. The CDR3, as DNA: TGTGCCAGCAGACTAGACAGTCAGCCCCAGCATTTT.

The chain employs TRBV12-5 and TRBJ2-1; TRBD2 might be the D (5 bases). The CDR3 runs 12 residues. Germline V gene lookup returns CDR1 LGHNT and CDR2 FRNRAP. Trimming shortened V by 2 bases and J by 7 bases, and 6 bases separated the two germline ends. This chain's CDR3 is CASGLRGNEQFF. CDR3 coding DNA: TGTGCTAGTGGTTTGCGGGGTAATGAGCAGTTCTTC.

The V and J genes are TRBV6-1 and TRBJ2-7; 7 positions match TRBD1. This CDR3 contains 13 residues. Germline trimming cut 5 bases from V and 5 bases from J; bases unmatched to any gene: 6. The germline V gene encodes CDR1 MNHNS and CDR2 SASEGT. For the CDR3, the DNA is TGTGCCAGCAGTAGTACAGGGGCCAACGAGCAGTACTTC. Protein sequence: CASSSTGANEQYF.

The rearrangement joins TRBV9 to TRBJ2-2; 8 bases fit TRBD2. Germline CDR1 and CDR2: SGDLS and YYNGEE. The CDR3 loop spans 16 amino acids. V lost 1 base and J lost 2; bases outside the gene matches: 4. CDR3 loop: CASSVYSGANTGELFF. The CDR3 nucleotides read TGTGCCAGCAGCGTATATAGCGGGGCAAACACCGGGGAGCTGTTTTTT.

The rearrangement uses TRBV2 and TRBJ1-1; no clear D. Germline-derived CDR1 and CDR2 are SNHLY and FYNNEI. Trimming left V 6 bases short and J 10 bases short, with 15 bases between. The CDR3 has 12 amino acids. The CDR3 DNA follows: TGTGCCAGCAGAAGAAGGATGATTGGAGCTTTCTTT. The encoded protein is CASRRRMIGAFF.

The chain couples TRBV11-2 to TRBJ2-7; a weak D match, TRBD2 (5 bases). This CDR3 contains 15 residues. V was trimmed by 1 base and J by 2 bases, leaving 12 bases between them. Looked up from germline, CDR1 is SGHAT and CDR2 is FQNNGV. In DNA form, the CDR3 reads TGTGCCAGCAGCTTAGGAGGACTCCTTACCTACGAGCAGTACTTC. Protein product: CASSLGGLLTYEQYF.

The V and J genes are TRBV6-4 and TRBJ1-2; 11 bases map to TRBD1. CDR3 size: 18 residues. J was trimmed by 3 bases and V by 4 bases; bases with no gene match: 13. Per germline, CDR1 MRHNA and CDR2 SNTAGT. As DNA, the CDR3 is TGTGCCAGCAGTGCACGGGACAGGGGGAAGTATGGAGACTATGGCTACACCTTC. Protein product: CASSARDRGKYGDYGYTF.

CDR3 in amino acids: CASSQFLGTAYEQYF. The CDR3 DNA is TGCGCCAGCAGCCAGTTTTTAGGCACGGCCTACGAGCAGTACTTC. The chain employs TRBV4-1 and TRBJ2-7, with D unresolved. The germline V and J ends were trimmed by 3 bases and 2 bases, with 14 bases remaining between them. The germline gives CDR1 MGHRA, CDR2 YSYEKL. This CDR3 comprises 15 residues.

This clone has just one count. The chain uses TRBV6-5 and TRBJ2-7; D perhaps matches TRBD1 (6 bases). The CDR3 is 13 amino acids. Germline CDR1 is MNHEY and CDR2 is SVGAGI. The V end was cut by 6 bases, the J end by 3 bases, with 12 bases between. This CDR3 is CASSVTGNYEQYF. CDR3 nucleotides: TGTGCCAGCAGCGTAACAGGGAACTACGAGCAGTACTTC.

V gene TRBV29-1 combines with J gene TRBJ2-7; D is uncertain. The CDR3 has 12 amino acids. The germline CDR1 and CDR2 sequences are SQVTM and ANQGSEA. Trimming left V 3 bases short and J 3 bases short, with 9 bases between. CDR3 sequence reads: CSVDQVGYEQYF. The CDR3 DNA reads as TGCAGCGTTGACCAGGTGGGCTACGAGCAGTACTTC.

The rearrangement links TRBV19 to TRBJ1-1, with D possibly matching TRBD1 (6 bases). Trimming took off 5 bases at V and 5 bases at J, with 15 bases between the two ends. This CDR3 contains 14 residues. Germline V gene lookup returns CDR1 LNHDA and CDR2 SQIVND (reference sequence). The DNA for the CDR3 is TGTGCCAGTAGTTACCTAGCAGGGGCGACTGAAGCTTTCTTT. Its protein product is CASSYLAGATEAFF.

The chain couples TRBV30 to TRBJ2-4, with no clear D. From germline, CDR1 is GTSNPN and CDR2 SVGIG (reference sequence). The germline V and J ends were trimmed by 0 bases and 1 base, with 16 bases remaining between them. This CDR3 spans 17 amino acids. The CDR3 region has the DNA TGTGCCTGGAGTGTACCCCCACGGTTCCTCGCCAAAAACATTCAGTACTTC. It yields the protein CAWSVPPRFLAKNIQYF.

This chain joins TRBV29-1 and TRBJ2-5; D might be TRBD2 (6 bases). CDR3 size: 13 residues. Trimming removed 4 bases at V and 5 bases at J, with 14 bases between. CDR1 and CDR2 from the germline V gene are SQVTM and ANQGSEA. CDR3 DNA: TGCAGCGTTGCCCCGGCGGCGGGGGAGACCCAGTACTTC. Its protein product is CSVAPAAGETQYF.

J is TRBJ2-1 and V is TRBV5-1; D ambiguous. This CDR3 is 15 amino acids long. Trimming took off 4 bases at V and 5 bases at J, with 16 bases between the two ends. Germline lookup yields CDR1 SGHRS and CDR2 YFSETQ. The CDR3 DNA sequence: TGCGCCAGCAGCGAGAATACCGGGCCGAACAATGAGCAGTTCTTC. It is translated as CASSENTGPNNEQFF.

This clone was observed once. The chain carries TRBV29-1 and TRBJ2-1, with D perhaps matching TRBD2 (6 bases). Trimming took 7 bases from V and 14 from J, leaving 21 bases between them. CDR3 length equals 12 residues. Germline CDR1 reads SQVTM; CDR2 reads ANQGSEA. The CDR3 nucleotides are TGCAGCGGGTCCCCGGAGGGAGTATCAGAGTTCTTC. It codes for CSGSPEGVSEFF.

This chain connects TRBV6-5 to TRBJ2-1, with 9 bases identical to TRBD2. The CDR3 consists of 16 residues. The germline gives CDR1 MNHEY, CDR2 SVGAGI. J was trimmed by 10 bases and V by 2 bases; bases with no gene match: 12. The chain's CDR3 is CASSYSGGASGKEQFF. The DNA for the CDR3 is TGTGCCAGCAGTTACAGTGGGGGGGCTAGCGGGAAGGAGCAGTTCTTC.

J is TRBJ2-2 and V is TRBV18; 12 bases match TRBD2. Looked up from germline, CDR1 is KGHSH and CDR2 is LQKENI. The length of the CDR3 is 17 residues. V shed 7 bases and J 8 bases; nucleotides not matched to a gene: 14. CDR3 amino acids: CASYGTSGPRVTGELFF. As DNA, the CDR3 is TGTGCCAGCTACGGGACTAGCGGGCCCCGAGTCACTGGGGAGCTGTTTTTT.

The V gene is TRBV28, the J gene TRBJ2-7; the D gene is possibly TRBD1 (6 bases). The V gene's germline CDR1 is MDHEN and CDR2 SYDVKM. The CDR3 contains 12 residues. The ends were cut back, 8 bases at V and 2 bases at J, with 10 bases in the middle. CDR3 nucleotides: TGTGCCAGCCGGGACATCACCTACGAGCAGTACTTC. It codes for CASRDITYEQYF.

The chain has TRBV29-1 and TRBJ2-7; D gene unclear. Trimming removed 4 bases at V and 4 bases at J, with 17 bases between. The CDR3 contains 14 residues. The germline gives CDR1 SQVTM, CDR2 ANQGSEA. The CDR3 nucleotides are TGCAGCGTTGCACTCCCTGGGCGGATTTACGAGCAGTACTTC. Its translation: CSVALPGRIYEQYF.

This clone was detected once. The chain's CDR3 is CAWSVGPPGWQPQHF. For the CDR3, the DNA is TGTGCCTGGAGTGTGGGACCCCCGGGGTGGCAGCCCCAGCATTTT. V gene TRBV30 combines with J gene TRBJ1-5, with D possibly TRBD1 on 5 matching bases. The CDR3 length is 15 residues. The V gene lost 0 bases and the J gene lost 7 bases, with 16 bases spanning the gap. The germline gives CDR1 GTSNPN, CDR2 SVGIG (reference sequence).